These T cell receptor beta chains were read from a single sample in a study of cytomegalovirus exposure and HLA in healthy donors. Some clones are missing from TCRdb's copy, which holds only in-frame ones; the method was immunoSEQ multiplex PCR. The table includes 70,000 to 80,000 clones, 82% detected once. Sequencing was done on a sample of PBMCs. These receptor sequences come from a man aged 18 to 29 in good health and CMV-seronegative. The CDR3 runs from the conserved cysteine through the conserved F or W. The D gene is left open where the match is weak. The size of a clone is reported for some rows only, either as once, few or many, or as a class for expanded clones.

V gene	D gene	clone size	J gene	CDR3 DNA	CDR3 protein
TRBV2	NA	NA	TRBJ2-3	TGTGCCAGCAGTTTCGGGGGAGATACGCAGTATTTT	CASSFGGDTQYF
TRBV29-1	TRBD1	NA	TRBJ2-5	TGCAGCGTATCTTCGGGACAGGGTTTCGGAAAGACCCAGTACTTC	CSVSSGQGFGKTQYF
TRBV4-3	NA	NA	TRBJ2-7	TGCGCCAGCAGCCAAGAGGAGGGGTACGAGCAGTACTTC	CASSQEEGYEQYF
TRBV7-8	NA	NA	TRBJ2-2	TGTGCCAGCAGTACGGGAACGAACACCGGGGAGCTGTTTTTT	CASSTGTNTGELFF
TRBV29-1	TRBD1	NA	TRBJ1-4	TGCAGCGTTGAAGTTCGAGGGACAGGGGGGGAAAAACTGTTTTTT	CSVEVRGTGGEKLFF
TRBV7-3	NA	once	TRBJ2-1	TGTGCCAGCAGCCCAGGTAGATTGAGCTCCTACAATGAGCAGTTCTTC	CASSPGRLSSYNEQFF
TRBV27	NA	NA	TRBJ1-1	TGTGCCAGCCTAGCGGGGCCTATGAACACTGAAGCTTTCTTT	CASLAGPMNTEAFF
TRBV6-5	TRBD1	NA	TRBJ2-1	TGTGCCAGCAGCCCCAGGGGGCGGAGTGAGCAGTTCTTC	CASSPRGRSEQFF
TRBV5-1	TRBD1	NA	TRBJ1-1	TGCGCCAGCAGCCCAAGGACAGGGGTAGGGGCTGAAGCTTTCTTT	CASSPRTGVGAEAFF
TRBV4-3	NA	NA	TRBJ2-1	TGCGCCAGCAGCCAAGATGCGAGGGGGAGCTCCTACAATGAGCAGTTCTTC	CASSQDARGSSYNEQFF
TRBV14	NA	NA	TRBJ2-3	TGTGCCAGCAGCCAAATCCCGGCGGGGGCTCTAGGCCGACGATGGGATACGCAGTATTTT	CASSQIPAGALGRRWDTQYF
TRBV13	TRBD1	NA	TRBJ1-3	TGTGCCAGCAGCTTAGGCGGACAGGGGACTGGAAACACCATATATTTT	CASSLGGQGTGNTIYF
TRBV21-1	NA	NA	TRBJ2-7	TGTGCCAGCAGCAAGATTGGCGGGAGGCACTCCTACGAGCAGTACTTC	CASSKIGGRHSYEQYF
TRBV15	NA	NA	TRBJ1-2	TGTGCCACCAGCAGAGATACATTCCGAGGATTGCCTGGCTATGGCTACACCTTC	CATSRDTFRGLPGYGYTF
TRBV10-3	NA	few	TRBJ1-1	TGTGCCTTACGCAGGGAAGGGAACACTGAAGCTTTCTTT	CALRREGNTEAFF
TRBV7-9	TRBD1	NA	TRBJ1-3	TGTGCCAGCAGCGCCACAGGGGTCTCTGGAAACACCATATATTTT	CASSATGVSGNTIYF
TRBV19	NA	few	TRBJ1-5	TGTGCCAGTAAAGGAGGGAATTTGGGCAATCAGCCCCAGCATTTT	CASKGGNLGNQPQHF
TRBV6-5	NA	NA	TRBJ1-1	TGTGCCAGCAGTCGGAGAGAAGGGAGAACTGAAGCTTTCTTT	CASSRREGRTEAFF
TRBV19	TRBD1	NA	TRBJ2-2	TGTGCCAGTAGTAGGGGCGGACAGGGTAGAATGGGCCGAACCGGGGAGCTGTTTTTT	CASSRGGQGRMGRTGELFF
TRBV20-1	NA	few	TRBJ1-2	TGCAGTGCTAGCCTCCAGGGGGGCTACACCTTC	CSASLQGGYTF
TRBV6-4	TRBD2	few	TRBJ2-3	TGTGCCAGCAGTCAGCGGGGAAGCACAGATACGCAGTATTTT	CASSQRGSTDTQYF
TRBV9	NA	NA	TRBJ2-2	TGTGCCAGCAGCGCTATCCTTTACGGCACCGGGGAGCTGTTTTTT	CASSAILYGTGELFF
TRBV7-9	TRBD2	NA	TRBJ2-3	TGTGCCAGCAGCTTTCCGGCGGGGGGGTCCAGCACAGATACGCAGTATTTT	CASSFPAGGSSTDTQYF
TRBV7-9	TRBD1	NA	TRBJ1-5	TGTACCAGCAGCTTGGGGACAGGGCTCGGCAATCAGCCCCAGCATTTT	CTSSLGTGLGNQPQHF